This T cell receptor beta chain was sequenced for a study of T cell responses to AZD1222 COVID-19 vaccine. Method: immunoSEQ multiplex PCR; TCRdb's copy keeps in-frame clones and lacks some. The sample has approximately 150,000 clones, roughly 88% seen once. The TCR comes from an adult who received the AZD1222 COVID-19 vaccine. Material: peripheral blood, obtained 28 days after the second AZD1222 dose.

CDR3 residues: CAWSDGTATYEQYF. The DNA for the CDR3 is TGTGCCTGGAGTGACGGGACGGCCACCTACGAGCAGTACTTC. The chain combines TRBV30 with TRBJ2-7, with D perhaps given as TRBD1 or TRBD2 (5 bases each). Germline assignment: CDR1 GTSNPN and CDR2 SVGIG (reference sequence). CDR3 length: 14 amino acids. Trimming cost V 1 base and J 2 bases, with 12 bases left between them.